This paragraph reports one T cell receptor (beta chain). Using immunoSEQ multiplex PCR, the repertoire was profiled, and TCRdb retains in-frame clones only, with some absent. The sample holds about 58,000 clones, 75% to 90% seen once. The data originate from a study of OX40 agonist ivuxolimab in advanced cancers. Germline-derived CDR1 and CDR2 are SGHTA and FQGNSA. The CDR3 sequence is 14 residues long. V shed 5 bases and J 4 bases; nucleotides not matched to a gene: 4. The rearrangement links TRBV7-2 to TRBJ1-5; 8 nucleotides match TRBD1. This clonotype originated in an adult with an advanced solid tumor such as melanoma, head and neck, liver or kidney cancer. Source: CD4+ or CD8+ T cells sorted from blood, taken in a trial of the OX40 agonist ivuxolimab. The CDR3 here is CASSQDRVNQPQHF. The DNA for the CDR3 is TGTGCCAGCAGCCAGGACAGGGTGAATCAGCCCCAGCATTTT. The variable domain in full, with the rest retrieved from reference TRBV7-2 and TRBJ1-5, is GAGVSQSPSNKVTEKGKDVELRCDPISGHTALYWYRQSLGQGLEFLIYFQGNSAPDKSGLPSDRFSAERTGGSVSTLTIQRTQQEDSAVYLCASSQDRVNQPQHFGDGTRLSIL.